What follows is one T cell receptor beta chain and its context. The data were obtained in a study of T cell repertoires in cytomegalovirus infection. TCRdb re-called the reads through MiXCR, storing one row per CDR3 protein. The table shows around 530,000 distinct CDR3 sequences, with around a quarter occurring only once. Germline lookup yields CDR1 SGHNT and CDR2 YYREEE (reference sequence). V was clipped by 4 bases and J by 7 bases; unmatched bases: 13. CDR3 length: 16 residues. Sequenced sample: PBMCs. The V call is TRBV5-4, the J call TRBJ2-1; 8 bases agree with TRBD2. The clonotype comes from a human donor in good health (CMV status not recorded). Some clones in this sample may be carry-over from other donors' samples. CDR3: CASSGGTSVITNEQFF. The CDR3, as DNA: TGTGCCAGCAGCGGGGGGACTAGTGTAATTACGAATGAGCAGTTCTTC.